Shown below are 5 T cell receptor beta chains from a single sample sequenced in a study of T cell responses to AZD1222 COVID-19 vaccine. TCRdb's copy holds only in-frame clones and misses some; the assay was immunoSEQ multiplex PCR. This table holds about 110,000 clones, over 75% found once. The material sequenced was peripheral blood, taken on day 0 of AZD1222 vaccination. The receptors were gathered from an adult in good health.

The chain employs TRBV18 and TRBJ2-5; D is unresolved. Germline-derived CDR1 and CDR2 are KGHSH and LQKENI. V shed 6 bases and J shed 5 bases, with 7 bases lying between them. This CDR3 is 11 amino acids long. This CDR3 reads CASSLSETQYF. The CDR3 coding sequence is TGTGCCAGCTCCCTCAGTGAGACCCAGTACTTC.

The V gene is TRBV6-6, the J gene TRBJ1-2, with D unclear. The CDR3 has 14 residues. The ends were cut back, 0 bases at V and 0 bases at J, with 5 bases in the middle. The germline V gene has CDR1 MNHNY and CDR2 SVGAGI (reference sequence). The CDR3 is CASSYSPTNYGYTF. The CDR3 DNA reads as TGTGCCAGCAGTTACTCCCCTACTAACTATGGCTACACCTTC.

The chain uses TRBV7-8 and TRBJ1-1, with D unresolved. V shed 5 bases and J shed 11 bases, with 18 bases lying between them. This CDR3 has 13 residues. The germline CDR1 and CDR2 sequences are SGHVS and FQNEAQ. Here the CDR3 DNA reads TGTGCCAGCAGCCCTACTTTGGGCAGGCGGGCTTTCTTT. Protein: CASSPTLGRRAFF.

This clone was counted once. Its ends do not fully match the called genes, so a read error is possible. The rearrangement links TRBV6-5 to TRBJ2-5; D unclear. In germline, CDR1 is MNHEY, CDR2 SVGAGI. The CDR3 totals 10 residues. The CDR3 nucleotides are TGTGCCAGCAGCGCTCTCTTGGGGAACTTC. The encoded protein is CASSALLGNF.

The CDR3 reads CATSRDRSGGNEQFF. DNA of the CDR3: TGTGCCACCAGCAGAGATCGGTCTGGGGGCAATGAGCAGTTCTTC. J is TRBJ2-1 and V is TRBV15; D is tentatively TRBD1 or TRBD2 (5 bases each). The CDR3 has 15 residues. Germline V CDR1 and CDR2: LNHNV, YYDKDF (reference sequence). The ends were cut back, 0 bases at V and 6 bases at J, with 12 bases in the middle.